This record covers a single TCR beta chain. Its antigen is not known. The sample originates from a study of T cell repertoires in cytomegalovirus infection. Study-wide background: Signatures in public TCR beta sequences pointed to both CMV infection and matching HLA type. Study-wide points: Carriers of CMV and the relevant HLA type were discriminated by public TCR beta frequency. There were HLA-C-restricted CMV-specific TCR beta clonotypes dominating the ex vivo response.

One entry per CDR3 protein, called by TCRdb with MiXCR from the reads. Of about 230,000 distinct CDR3 sequences listed, roughly 22% are singletons. Trimming took 6 bases from V and 6 from J, leaving 15 bases between them. Looked up from germline, CDR1 is MDHEN and CDR2 is SYDVKM. The CDR3 length is 13 residues. The receptor was derived from a human donor in good health (CMV status not recorded). Some clones in this sample may be carry-over from other donors' samples. The J gene is TRBJ2-7, the V gene TRBV28, with D uncertain. Material: CD8+ T cells from PBMCs. The CDR3: CASSPPYAREQYF. The CDR3 nucleotides read TGTGCCAGCAGCCCCCCATATGCACGCGAGCAGTACTTC.